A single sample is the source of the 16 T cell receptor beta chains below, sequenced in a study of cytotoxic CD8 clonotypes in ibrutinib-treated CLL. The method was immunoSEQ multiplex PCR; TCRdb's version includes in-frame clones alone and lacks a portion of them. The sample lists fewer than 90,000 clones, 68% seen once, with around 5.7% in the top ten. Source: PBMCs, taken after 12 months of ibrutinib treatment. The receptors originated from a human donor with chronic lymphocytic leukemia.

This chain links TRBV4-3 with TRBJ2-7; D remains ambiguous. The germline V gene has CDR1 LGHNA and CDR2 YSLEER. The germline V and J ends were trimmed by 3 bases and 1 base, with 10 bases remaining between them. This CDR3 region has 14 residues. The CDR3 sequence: CASSQSRRSYEQYF. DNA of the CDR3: TGCGCCAGCAGCCAGAGCAGGAGATCCTACGAGCAGTACTTC.

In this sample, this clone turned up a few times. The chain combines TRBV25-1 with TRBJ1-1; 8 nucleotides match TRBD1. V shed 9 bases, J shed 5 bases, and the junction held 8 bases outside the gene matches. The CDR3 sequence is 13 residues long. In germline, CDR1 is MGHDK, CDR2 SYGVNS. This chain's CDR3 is CASRQGASTEAFF. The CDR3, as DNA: TGTGCCAGTCGCCAGGGGGCCAGTACTGAAGCTTTCTTT.

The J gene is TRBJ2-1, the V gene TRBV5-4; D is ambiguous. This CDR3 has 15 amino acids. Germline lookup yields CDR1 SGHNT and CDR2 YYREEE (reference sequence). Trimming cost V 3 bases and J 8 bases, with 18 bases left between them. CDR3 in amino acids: CASSSAGSSRDEQFF. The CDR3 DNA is TGTGCCAGCAGCTCAGCCGGCTCGAGTCGGGATGAGCAGTTCTTC.

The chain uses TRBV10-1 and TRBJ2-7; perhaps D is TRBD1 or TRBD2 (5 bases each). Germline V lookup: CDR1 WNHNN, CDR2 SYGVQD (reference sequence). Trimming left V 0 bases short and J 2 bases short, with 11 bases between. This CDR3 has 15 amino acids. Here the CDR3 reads CASSESGVEAYEQYF. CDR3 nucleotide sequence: TGCGCCAGCAGTGAGTCGGGGGTTGAGGCCTACGAGCAGTACTTC.

CDR3 region: CASSQLFQETQYF. The CDR3 coding sequence is TGCGCCAGCAGCCAATTATTTCAAGAGACCCAGTACTTC. The chain employs TRBV4-1 and TRBJ2-5; D gene uncertain. Germline V gene lookup returns CDR1 MGHRA and CDR2 YSYEKL. The CDR3 length is 13 residues. Trimming took 2 bases from V and 2 from J, leaving 6 bases between them.

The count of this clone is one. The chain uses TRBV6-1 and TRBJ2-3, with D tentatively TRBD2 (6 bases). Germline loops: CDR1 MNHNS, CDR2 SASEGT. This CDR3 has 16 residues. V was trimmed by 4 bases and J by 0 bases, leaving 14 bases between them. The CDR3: CASSALAGTSTDTQYF. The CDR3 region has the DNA TGTGCCAGCAGTGCCTTGGCGGGAACGAGCACAGATACGCAGTATTTT.

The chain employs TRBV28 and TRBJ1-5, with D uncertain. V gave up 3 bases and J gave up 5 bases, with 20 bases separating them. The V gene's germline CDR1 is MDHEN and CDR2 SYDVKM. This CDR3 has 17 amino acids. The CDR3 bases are TGTGCCAGCAGTTTTCGGACCCCGAACCGCCGAGATCAGCCCCAGCATTTT. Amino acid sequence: CASSFRTPNRRDQPQHF.

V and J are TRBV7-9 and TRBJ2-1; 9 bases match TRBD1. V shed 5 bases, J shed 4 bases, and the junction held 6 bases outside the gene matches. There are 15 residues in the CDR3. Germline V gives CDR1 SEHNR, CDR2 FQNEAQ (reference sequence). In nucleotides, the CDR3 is TGTGCCAGCAGCCCGGGGACAGGGCTATACAATGAGCAGTTCTTC. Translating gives CASSPGTGLYNEQFF.

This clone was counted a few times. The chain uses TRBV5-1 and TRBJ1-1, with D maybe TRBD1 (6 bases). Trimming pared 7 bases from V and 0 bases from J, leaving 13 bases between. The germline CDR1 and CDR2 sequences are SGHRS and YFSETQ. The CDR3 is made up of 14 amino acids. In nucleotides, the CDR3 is TGCGCCAGCGCGGGGGGCTCTTTGAACACTGAAGCTTTCTTT. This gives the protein CASAGGSLNTEAFF.

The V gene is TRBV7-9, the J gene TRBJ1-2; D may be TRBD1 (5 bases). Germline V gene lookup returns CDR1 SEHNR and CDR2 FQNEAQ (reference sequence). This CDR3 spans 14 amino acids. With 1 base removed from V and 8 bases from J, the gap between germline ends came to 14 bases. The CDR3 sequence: CASSLGGAYRGYTF. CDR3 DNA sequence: TGTGCCAGCAGCTTAGGGGGCGCCTATCGGGGCTACACCTTC.

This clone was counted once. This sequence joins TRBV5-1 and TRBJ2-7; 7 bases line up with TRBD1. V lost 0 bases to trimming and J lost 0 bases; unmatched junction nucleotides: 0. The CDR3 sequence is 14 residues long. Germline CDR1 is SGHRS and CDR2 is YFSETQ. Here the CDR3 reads CASSLAGGSYEQYF. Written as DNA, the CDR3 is TGCGCCAGCAGCTTGGCAGGGGGCTCCTACGAGCAGTACTTC. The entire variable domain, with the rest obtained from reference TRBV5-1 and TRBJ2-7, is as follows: KAGVTQTPRYLIKTRGQQVTLSCSPISGHRSVSWYQQTPGQGLQFLFEYFSETQRNKGNFPGRFSGRQFSNSRSEMNVSTLELGDSALYLCASSLAGGSYEQYFGPGTRLTVT.

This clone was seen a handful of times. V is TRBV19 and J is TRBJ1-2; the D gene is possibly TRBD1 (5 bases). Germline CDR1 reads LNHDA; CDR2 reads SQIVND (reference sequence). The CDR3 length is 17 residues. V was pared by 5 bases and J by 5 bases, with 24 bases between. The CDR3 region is CASSPLRDGRPQYGYTF. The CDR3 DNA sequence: TGTGCCAGTAGTCCATTGAGGGACGGGCGTCCCCAATATGGCTACACCTTC.

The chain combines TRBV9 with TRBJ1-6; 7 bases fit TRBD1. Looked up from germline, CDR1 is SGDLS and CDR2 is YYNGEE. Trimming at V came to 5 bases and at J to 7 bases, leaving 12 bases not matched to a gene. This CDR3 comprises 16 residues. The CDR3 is CASSVDPGGRNSPLHF. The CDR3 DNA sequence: TGTGCCAGCAGTGTTGATCCAGGGGGGAGGAATTCACCCCTCCACTTT.

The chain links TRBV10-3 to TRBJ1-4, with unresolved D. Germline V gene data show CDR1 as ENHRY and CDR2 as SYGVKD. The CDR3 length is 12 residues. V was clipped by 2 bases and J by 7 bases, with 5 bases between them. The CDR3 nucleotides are TGTGCCATCAGTGAGAACGGTGAAAAACTGTTTTTT. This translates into CAISENGEKLFF.

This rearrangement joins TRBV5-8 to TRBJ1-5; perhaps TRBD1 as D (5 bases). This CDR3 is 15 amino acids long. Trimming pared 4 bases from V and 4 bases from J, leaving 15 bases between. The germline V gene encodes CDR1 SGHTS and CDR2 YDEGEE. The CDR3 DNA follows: TGTGCCAGCAGCCGGGGCAATAGGGCTAATCAGCCCCAGCATTTT. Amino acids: CASSRGNRANQPQHF.

DNA of the CDR3: TGTGCCATCAGCCGGGACAGGGAACAAGAGACCCAGTACTTC. Protein: CAISRDREQETQYF. The V gene is TRBV10-3, the J gene TRBJ2-5, with 9 positions matching TRBD1. Per germline, CDR1 ENHRY and CDR2 SYGVKD. V gave up 6 bases and J gave up 2 bases; unmatched junction bases: 4. This CDR3 is 14 amino acids long.